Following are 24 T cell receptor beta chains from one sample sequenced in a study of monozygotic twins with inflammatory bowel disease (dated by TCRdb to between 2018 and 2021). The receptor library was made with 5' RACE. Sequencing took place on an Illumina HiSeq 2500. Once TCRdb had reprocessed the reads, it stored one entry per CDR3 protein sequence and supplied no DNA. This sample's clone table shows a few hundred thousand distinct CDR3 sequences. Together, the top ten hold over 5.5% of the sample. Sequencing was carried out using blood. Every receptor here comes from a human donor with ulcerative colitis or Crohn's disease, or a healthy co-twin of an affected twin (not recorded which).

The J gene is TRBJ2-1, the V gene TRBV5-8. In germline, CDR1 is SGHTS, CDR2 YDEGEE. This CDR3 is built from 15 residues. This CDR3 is CASSLAFFGDNEQFF.

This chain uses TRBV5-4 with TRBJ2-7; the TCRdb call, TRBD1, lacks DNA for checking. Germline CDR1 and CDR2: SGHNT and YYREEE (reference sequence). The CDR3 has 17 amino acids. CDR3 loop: CASSPKIWAGTAYEQYF.

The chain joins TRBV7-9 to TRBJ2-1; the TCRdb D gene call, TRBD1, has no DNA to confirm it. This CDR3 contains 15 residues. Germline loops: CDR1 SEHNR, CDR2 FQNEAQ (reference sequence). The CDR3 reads CASSFVGATYNEQFF.

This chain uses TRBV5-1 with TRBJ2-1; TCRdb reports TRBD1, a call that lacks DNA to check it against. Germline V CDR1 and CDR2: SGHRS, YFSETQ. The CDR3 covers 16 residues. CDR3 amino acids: CASSQAPGQGHNEQFF.

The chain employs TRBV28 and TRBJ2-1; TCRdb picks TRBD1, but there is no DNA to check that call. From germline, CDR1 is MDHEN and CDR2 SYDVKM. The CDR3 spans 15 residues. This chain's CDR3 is CASSLVGTGYNEQFF.

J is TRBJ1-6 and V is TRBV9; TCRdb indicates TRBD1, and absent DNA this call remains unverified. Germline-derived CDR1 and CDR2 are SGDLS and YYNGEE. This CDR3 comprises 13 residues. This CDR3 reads CASSATGSSPLHF. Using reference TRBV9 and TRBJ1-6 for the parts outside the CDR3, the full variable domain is DSGVTQTPKHLITATGQRVTLRCSPRSGDLSVYWYQQSLDQGLQFLIQYYNGEERAKGNILERFSAQQFPDLHSELNLSSLELGDSALYFCASSATGSSPLHFGNGTRLTVT.

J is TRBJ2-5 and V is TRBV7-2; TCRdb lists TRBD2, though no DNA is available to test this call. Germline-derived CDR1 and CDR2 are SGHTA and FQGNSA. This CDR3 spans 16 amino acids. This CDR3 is CASSNQAGGLEETQYF.

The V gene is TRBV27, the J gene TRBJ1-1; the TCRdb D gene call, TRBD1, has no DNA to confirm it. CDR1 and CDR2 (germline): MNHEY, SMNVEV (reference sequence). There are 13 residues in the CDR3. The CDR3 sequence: CASTDRGGTEAFF.

This CDR3 is CASSELASSNYGYTF. The rearrangement uses TRBV25-1 and TRBJ1-2. This CDR3 spans 15 amino acids. CDR1 and CDR2 (germline): MGHDK, SYGVNS.

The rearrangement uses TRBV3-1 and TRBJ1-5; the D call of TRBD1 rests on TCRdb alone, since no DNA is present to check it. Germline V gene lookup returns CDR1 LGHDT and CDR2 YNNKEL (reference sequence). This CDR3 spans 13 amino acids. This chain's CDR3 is CASSGPGGQPQHF.

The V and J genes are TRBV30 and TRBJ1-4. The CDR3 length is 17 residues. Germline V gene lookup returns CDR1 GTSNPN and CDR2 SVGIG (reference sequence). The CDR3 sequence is CAWSRQGVGGLSEKLFF.

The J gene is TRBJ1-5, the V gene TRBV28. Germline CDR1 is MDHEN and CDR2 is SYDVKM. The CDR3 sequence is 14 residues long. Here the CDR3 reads CASSFEQLNQPQHF.

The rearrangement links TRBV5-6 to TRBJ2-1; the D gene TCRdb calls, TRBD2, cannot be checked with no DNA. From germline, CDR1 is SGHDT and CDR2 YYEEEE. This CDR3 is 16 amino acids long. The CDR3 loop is CASSLSGSMFGSEQFF.

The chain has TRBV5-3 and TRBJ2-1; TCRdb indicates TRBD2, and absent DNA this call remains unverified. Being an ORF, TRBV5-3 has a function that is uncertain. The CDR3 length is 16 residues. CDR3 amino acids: CARSLGGDSGSREQFF.

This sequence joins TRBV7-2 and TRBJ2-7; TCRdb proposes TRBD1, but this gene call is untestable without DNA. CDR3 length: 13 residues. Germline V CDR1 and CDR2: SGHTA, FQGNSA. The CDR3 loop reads CASSSWTGGEQYF.

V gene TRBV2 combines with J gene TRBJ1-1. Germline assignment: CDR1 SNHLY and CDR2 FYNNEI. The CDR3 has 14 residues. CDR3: CASSVIISNTEAFF.

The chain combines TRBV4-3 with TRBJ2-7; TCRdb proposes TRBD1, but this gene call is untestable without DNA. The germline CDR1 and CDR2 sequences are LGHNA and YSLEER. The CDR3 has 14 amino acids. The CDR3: CASSRLATGTEQYF.

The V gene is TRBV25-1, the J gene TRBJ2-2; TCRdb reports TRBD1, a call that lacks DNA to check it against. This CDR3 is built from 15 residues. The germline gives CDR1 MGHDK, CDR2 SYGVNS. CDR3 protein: CASTGTPTNTGELFF.

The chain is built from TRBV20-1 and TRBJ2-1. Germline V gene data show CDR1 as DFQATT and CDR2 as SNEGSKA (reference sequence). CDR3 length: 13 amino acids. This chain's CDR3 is CSASLLDLHEQFF.

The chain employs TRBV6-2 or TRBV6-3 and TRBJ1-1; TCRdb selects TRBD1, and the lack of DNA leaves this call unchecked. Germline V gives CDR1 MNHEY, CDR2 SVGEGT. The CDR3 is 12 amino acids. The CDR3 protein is CASSLRATRGFF.

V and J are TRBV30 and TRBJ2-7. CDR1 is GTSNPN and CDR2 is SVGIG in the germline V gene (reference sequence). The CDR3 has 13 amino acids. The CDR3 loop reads CAWSKLLPYEQYF. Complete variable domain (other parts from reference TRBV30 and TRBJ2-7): SQTIHQWPATLVQPVGSPLSLECTVEGTSNPNLYWYRQAAGRGLQLLFYSVGIGQISSEVPQNLSASRPQDRQFILSSKKLLLSDSGFYLCAWSKLLPYEQYFGPGTRLTVT.

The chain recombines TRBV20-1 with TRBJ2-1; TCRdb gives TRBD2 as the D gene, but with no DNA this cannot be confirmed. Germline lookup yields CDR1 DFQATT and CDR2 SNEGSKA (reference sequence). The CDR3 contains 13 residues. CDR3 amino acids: CSARGAMWDEQFF.

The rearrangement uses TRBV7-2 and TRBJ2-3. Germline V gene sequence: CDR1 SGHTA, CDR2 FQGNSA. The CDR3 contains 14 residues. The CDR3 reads CASSHGFSTDTQYF. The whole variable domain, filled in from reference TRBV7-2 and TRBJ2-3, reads GAGVSQSPSNKVTEKGKDVELRCDPISGHTALYWYRQSLGQGLEFLIYFQGNSAPDKSGLPSDRFSAERTGGSVSTLTIQRTQQEDSAVYLCASSHGFSTDTQYFGPGTRLTVL.

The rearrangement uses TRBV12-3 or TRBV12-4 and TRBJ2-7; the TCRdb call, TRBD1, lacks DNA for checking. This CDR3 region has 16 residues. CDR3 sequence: CASSSAGSLGIYEQYF.